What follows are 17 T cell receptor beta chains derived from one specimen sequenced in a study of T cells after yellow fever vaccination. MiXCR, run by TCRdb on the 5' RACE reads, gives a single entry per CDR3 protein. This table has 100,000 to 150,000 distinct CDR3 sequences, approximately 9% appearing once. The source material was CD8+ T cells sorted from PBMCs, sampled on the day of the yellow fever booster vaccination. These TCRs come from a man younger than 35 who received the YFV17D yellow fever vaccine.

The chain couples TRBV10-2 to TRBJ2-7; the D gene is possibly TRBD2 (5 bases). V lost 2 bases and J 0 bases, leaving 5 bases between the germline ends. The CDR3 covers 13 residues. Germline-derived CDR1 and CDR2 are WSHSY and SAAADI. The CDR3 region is CASSEGGSYEQYF. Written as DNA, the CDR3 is TGCGCCAGCAGTGAGGGAGGCTCCTACGAGCAGTACTTC.

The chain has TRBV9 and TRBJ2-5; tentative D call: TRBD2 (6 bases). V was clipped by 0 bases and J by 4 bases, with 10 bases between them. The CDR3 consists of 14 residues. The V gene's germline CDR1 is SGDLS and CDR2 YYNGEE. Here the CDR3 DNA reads TGTGCCAGCAGCGTAGATCTGGAGGGAGAGACCCAGTACTTC. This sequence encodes CASSVDLEGETQYF.

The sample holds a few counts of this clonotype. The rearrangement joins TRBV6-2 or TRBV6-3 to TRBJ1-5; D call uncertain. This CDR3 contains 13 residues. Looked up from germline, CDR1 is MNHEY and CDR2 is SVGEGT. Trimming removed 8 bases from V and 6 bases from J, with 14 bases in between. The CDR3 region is CASGTENSQPQHF. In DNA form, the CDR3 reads TGTGCCAGCGGAACAGAGAATTCTCAGCCCCAGCATTTT.

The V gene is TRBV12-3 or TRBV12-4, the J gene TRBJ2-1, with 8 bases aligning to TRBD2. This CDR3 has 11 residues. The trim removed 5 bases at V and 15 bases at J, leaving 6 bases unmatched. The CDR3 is CASSEAGVGFF. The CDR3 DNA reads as TGTGCCAGCAGTGAAGCGGGGGTCGGGTTCTTC.

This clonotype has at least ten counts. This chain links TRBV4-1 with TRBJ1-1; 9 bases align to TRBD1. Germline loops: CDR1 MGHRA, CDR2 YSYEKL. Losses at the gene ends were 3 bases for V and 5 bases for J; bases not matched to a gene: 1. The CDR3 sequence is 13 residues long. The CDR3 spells CASSQDRGTEAFF. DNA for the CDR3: TGCGCCAGCAGCCAGGACAGGGGAACTGAAGCTTTCTTT.

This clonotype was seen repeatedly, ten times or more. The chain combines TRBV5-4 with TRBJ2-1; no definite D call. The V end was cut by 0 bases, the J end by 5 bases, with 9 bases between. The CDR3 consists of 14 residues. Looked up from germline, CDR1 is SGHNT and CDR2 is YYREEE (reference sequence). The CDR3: CASSLEPVNNEQFF. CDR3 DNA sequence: TGTGCCAGCAGCTTGGAGCCAGTCAACAATGAGCAGTTCTTC.

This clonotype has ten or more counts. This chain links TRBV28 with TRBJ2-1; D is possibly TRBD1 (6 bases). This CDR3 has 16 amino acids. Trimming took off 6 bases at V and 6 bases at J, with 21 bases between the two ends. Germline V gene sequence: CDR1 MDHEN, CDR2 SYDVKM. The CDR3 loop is CASSPLAGEIFNEQFF. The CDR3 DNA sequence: TGTGCCAGCAGCCCCCTGGCAGGGGAAATTTTCAATGAGCAGTTCTTC.

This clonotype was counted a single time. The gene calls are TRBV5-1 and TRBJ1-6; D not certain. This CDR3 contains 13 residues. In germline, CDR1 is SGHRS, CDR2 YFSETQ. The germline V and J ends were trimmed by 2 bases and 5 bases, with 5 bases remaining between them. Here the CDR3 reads CASSFGDNSPLHF. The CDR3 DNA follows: TGCGCCAGCAGCTTTGGAGATAATTCACCCCTCCACTTT.

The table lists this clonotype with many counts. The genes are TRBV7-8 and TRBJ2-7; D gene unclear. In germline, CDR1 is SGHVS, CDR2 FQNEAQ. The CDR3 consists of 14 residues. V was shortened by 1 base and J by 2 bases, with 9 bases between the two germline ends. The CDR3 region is CASSLGGTAYEQYV. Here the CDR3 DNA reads TGTGCCAGCAGCTTAGGCGGAACAGCCTACGAGCAGTACGTC.

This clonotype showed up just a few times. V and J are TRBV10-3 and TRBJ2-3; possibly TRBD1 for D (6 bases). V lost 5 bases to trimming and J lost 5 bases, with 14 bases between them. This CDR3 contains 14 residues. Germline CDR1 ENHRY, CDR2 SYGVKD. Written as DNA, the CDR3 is TGTGCCATCAGTCCGACAGGATTGGGAGATACGCAGTATTTT. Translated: CAISPTGLGDTQYF.

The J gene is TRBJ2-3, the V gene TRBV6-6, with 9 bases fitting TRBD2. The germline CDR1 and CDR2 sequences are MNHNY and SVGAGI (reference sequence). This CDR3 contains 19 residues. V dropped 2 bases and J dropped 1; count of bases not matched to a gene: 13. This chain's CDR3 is CASSYALSAGGIRTDTQYF. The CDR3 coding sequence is TGTGCCAGCAGTTACGCCCTTTCGGCGGGGGGGATCCGCACAGATACGCAGTATTTT.

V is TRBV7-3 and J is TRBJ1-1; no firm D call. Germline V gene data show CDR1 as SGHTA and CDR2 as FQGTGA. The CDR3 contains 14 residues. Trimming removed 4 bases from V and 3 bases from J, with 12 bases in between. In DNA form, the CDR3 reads TGTGCCAGCAGCTCAACACTTGGGGACACTGAAGCTTTCTTT. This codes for CASSSTLGDTEAFF.

The DNA for the CDR3 is TGTGCCAGCAGTTCCGACAAGCCTCAAAAGACCCAGTACTTC. Translation gives CASSSDKPQKTQYF. The chain is built from TRBV12-3 or TRBV12-4 and TRBJ2-5; D gene unclear. The germline V and J ends were trimmed by 4 bases and 6 bases, with 15 bases remaining between them. The CDR3 is 14 amino acids.

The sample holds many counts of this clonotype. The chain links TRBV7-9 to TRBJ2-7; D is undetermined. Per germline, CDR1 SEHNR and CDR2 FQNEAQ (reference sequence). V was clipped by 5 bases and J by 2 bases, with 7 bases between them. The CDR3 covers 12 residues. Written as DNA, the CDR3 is TGTGCCAGCAGCCTGGGGACCTACGAGCAGTACTTC. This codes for CASSLGTYEQYF.

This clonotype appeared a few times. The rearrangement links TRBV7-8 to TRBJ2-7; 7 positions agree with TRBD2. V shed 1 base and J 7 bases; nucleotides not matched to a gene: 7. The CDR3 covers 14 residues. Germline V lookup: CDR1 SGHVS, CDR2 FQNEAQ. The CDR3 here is CASSLVGGSGEQYV. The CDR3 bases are TGTGCCAGCAGCTTAGTCGGGGGGTCGGGGGAGCAGTACGTC.

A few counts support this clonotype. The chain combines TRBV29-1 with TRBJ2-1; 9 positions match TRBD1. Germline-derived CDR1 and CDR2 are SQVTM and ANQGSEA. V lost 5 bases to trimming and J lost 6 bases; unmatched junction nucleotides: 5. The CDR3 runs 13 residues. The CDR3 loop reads CSVRTGVVNEQFF. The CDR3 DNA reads TGCAGCGTTCGGACAGGGGTCGTCAATGAGCAGTTCTTC.

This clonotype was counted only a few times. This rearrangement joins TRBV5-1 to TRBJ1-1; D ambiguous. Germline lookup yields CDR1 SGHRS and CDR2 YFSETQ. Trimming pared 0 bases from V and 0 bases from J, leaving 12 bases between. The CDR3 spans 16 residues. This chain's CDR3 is CASSLGSDNMNTEAFF. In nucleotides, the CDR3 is TGCGCCAGCAGCTTGGGTTCAGATAACATGAACACTGAAGCTTTCTTT.